This T cell receptor beta chain was profiled in a study of cytomegalovirus exposure and HLA in healthy donors. Regarding the study as a whole: As a later analysis showed, several of the most significant clusters appeared to be linked to common viral pathogens. Later analysis placed DRB1 highest and HLA-C lowest in TCR association rates, which differed by HLA locus. The majority of CMV-associated TCR beta chains were reported as apparently HLA-restricted in a later analysis.

Note on this clone: The antigen is unknown.

A multiplex PCR was run with 60 Vbeta primers and 13 Jbeta primers. Per the study methods: It was a later analysis that counted some 80 million unique TCR beta chains, of which roughly 11 million were shared. The assay was immunoSEQ multiplex PCR, and TCRdb's table has in-frame clones only and misses some. D and trimming were read from the DNA, whereas the V and J calls and clone size are those reported in that table. The specimen's table records 41,000 or so clones. CDR1 and CDR2 from the germline V gene are SGHNT and YYREEE (reference sequence). This CDR3 contains 15 residues. V lost 4 bases and J lost 5, with 18 bases in between.

The TCR was taken from a man aged 25 to 40 in good health and CMV-seronegative. The sample taken for sequencing was PBMCs. The chain couples TRBV5-4 to TRBJ2-5, with D possibly being TRBD2 (6 bases). The CDR3 is CASSGPTSSGETQYF. The CDR3 nucleotides read TGTGCCAGCAGCGGACCGACTAGTTCGGGCGAGACCCAGTACTTC.